Listed below are T cell receptor beta chains from one sample, sequenced in a study of blood T cell repertoires in COVID-19. TCRdb keeps only in-frame clones here, not all; method: immunoSEQ multiplex PCR. The sample includes about 160,000 clones, roughly 73% of them seen just once. The specimen was peripheral blood. The receptors stem from a man aged 70-80 years with acute or convalescent COVID-19. Both conserved end residues are part of each CDR3. D genes are given only for firm matches. Clone size appears in some rows only: once, few, many, or a class for an expanded clone.

V: TRBV27; size: .; J: TRBJ2-7; D: .; DNA: TGTGCCAGCAGTCCAAGCCTGGTCGCCTACGAGCAGTACTTC; CDR3: CASSPSLVAYEQYF
V: TRBV4-1; size: .; J: TRBJ1-2; D: .; DNA: TGCGCCAGCAGTCAAGGCTACGGGACTCGCCCGACTTTCGGCTACACCTTC; CDR3: CASSQGYGTRPTFGYTF
V: TRBV29-1; size: once; J: TRBJ2-5; D: .; DNA: TGCAGCGTTATCCCGTTAGAGACCCAGTACTTC; CDR3: CSVIPLETQYF
V: TRBV3-1/TRBV3-2; size: once; J: TRBJ2-5; D: TRBD2; DNA: TGTGCCAGCAGCCAAGATAGCGGCGGGGGAGGGGAGACCCAGTACTTC; CDR3: CASSQDSGGGGETQYF
V: TRBV9; size: .; J: TRBJ2-1; D: TRBD2; DNA: TGTGCCAGCAGCGTACAACTAGCGAACTACAATGAGCAGTTCTTC; CDR3: CASSVQLANYNEQFF
V: TRBV6-5; size: few; J: TRBJ2-7; D: TRBD2; DNA: TGTGCCAGCAAATACAGACAACTAGCGGGGCACGAGCAGTACTTC; CDR3: CASKYRQLAGHEQYF
V: TRBV12-3/TRBV12-4; size: .; J: TRBJ1-1; D: .; DNA: TGTGCCAGCAGCAGACAGGAGAACACTGAAGCTTTCTTT; CDR3: CASSRQENTEAFF
V: TRBV27; size: once; J: TRBJ1-1; D: .; DNA: TGTGCCAGCAGTTATAACCTCGGGACAAACACTGAAGCTTTCTTT; CDR3: CASSYNLGTNTEAFF
V: TRBV5-4; size: .; J: TRBJ2-2; D: TRBD1; DNA: TGTGCCAGCAGCTTTGGGACAGCGAACACCGGGGAGCTGTTTTTT; CDR3: CASSFGTANTGELFF
V: TRBV29-1; size: .; J: TRBJ2-2; D: .; DNA: TGCAGCGTTGACAGGCCACCGAACACCGGGGAGCTGTTTTTT; CDR3: CSVDRPPNTGELFF
V: TRBV2; size: .; J: TRBJ1-5; D: .; DNA: TGTGCCAGCAGTGGCCGGGACACCCATCAGCCCCAGCATTTT; CDR3: CASSGRDTHQPQHF
V: TRBV6-2/TRBV6-3; size: .; J: TRBJ2-3; D: TRBD1; DNA: TGTGCCAGCAGTGCAGACAGGGACACAGATACGCAGTATTTT; CDR3: CASSADRDTDTQYF